Listed below are T cell receptor beta chains from one sample, sequenced in a study of shared clonotypes between healthy human individuals. Assay: immunoSEQ multiplex PCR; the TCRdb copy retains only in-frame clones and omits some. This sample has 2 million to 2.5 million clones, with roughly 93% found just once. Sequenced: naive CD4+ T cells from PBMCs. These TCRs come from a man younger than 30 in good health. Some clones in this sample may be carry-over from other donors' samples. Each CDR3 is given with its conserved first and last residue. Fields, in order: J gene, V gene, clone size, D gene, CDR3 DNA, CDR3 protein. A D gene is named only where the DNA matches it firmly. The listing skips clone size in some rows; elsewhere it reads once, few, many or a size class.

J gene: TRBJ1-1; V gene: TRBV28; clone size: -; D gene: -; CDR3 DNA: TGTGCCAGCAGTTTATATCAGGGGCCTGAAGCTTTCTTT; CDR3 protein: CASSLYQGPEAFF
J gene: TRBJ2-1; V gene: TRBV9; clone size: -; D gene: -; CDR3 DNA: TGTGCCAGCAGCGGACAGTCGACCTACAATGAGCAGTTCTTC; CDR3 protein: CASSGQSTYNEQFF
J gene: TRBJ1-1; V gene: TRBV4-2; clone size: few; D gene: TRBD1; CDR3 DNA: TGTGCCAGCAGCCAAGATAGGGACAGAATACTGAACACTGAAGCTTTCTTT; CDR3 protein: CASSQDRDRILNTEAFF
J gene: TRBJ1-1; V gene: TRBV30; clone size: few; D gene: -; CDR3 DNA: TGTGCCTGGAGTGGACAGAACACTGAAGCTTTCTTT; CDR3 protein: CAWSGQNTEAFF
J gene: TRBJ2-1; V gene: TRBV7-3; clone size: -; D gene: -; CDR3 DNA: TGTGCCAGCAGCCAAGGGACCAACAATGAGCAGTTCTTC; CDR3 protein: CASSQGTNNEQFF
J gene: TRBJ2-5; V gene: TRBV27; clone size: -; D gene: -; CDR3 DNA: TGTGCCACCCCCCCCGGGGGCGGATGGCACCAAGAGACCCAGTACTTC; CDR3 protein: CATPPGGGWHQETQYF
J gene: TRBJ2-2; V gene: TRBV7-8; clone size: few; D gene: TRBD1; CDR3 DNA: TGTGCCAGCAGCCAGGGACAGGCAAACACCGGGGAGCTGTTTTTT; CDR3 protein: CASSQGQANTGELFF
J gene: TRBJ2-1; V gene: TRBV29-1; clone size: -; D gene: TRBD2; CDR3 DNA: TGCAGCCGGGGGGAAGGCCTGAGCTCTGAGCAGTTCTTC; CDR3 protein: CSRGEGLSSEQFF
J gene: TRBJ2-1; V gene: TRBV5-4; clone size: -; D gene: TRBD2; CDR3 DNA: TGTGCCAGCAGCGGGGGGACTAGCGTCCCTGGATCCTACAATGAGCAGTTCTTC; CDR3 protein: CASSGGTSVPGSYNEQFF
J gene: TRBJ2-7; V gene: TRBV28; clone size: -; D gene: -; CDR3 DNA: TGTGCCAGCAGGACCACCAGGGGCGAGCAGTACTTC; CDR3 protein: CASRTTRGEQYF
J gene: TRBJ1-5; V gene: TRBV7-9; clone size: -; D gene: -; CDR3 DNA: TGTGCCAGCAGCTCGAGTGGCAATCAGCCCCAGCATTTT; CDR3 protein: CASSSSGNQPQHF
J gene: TRBJ2-1; V gene: TRBV5-6; clone size: -; D gene: TRBD2; CDR3 DNA: TGTGCCAGCCGTCGACTAGCGGGACTCTACAATGAGCAGTTCTTC; CDR3 protein: CASRRLAGLYNEQFF
J gene: TRBJ1-3; V gene: TRBV28; clone size: -; D gene: -; CDR3 DNA: TGTGCCAGCAGTAGATCCCGAATGGGGGCTAGGGGAAACACCATATATTTT; CDR3 protein: CASSRSRMGARGNTIYF
J gene: TRBJ2-7; V gene: TRBV6-5; clone size: -; D gene: TRBD1; CDR3 DNA: TGTGCCAGCAGTCTAGTCCGGACAGGCTACGAGCAGTACTTC; CDR3 protein: CASSLVRTGYEQYF
J gene: TRBJ2-6; V gene: TRBV5-1; clone size: -; D gene: -; CDR3 DNA: TGCGCCAGCAGCTTGTCGGGGCCTCGCAGTCCTGGGGCCAACGTCCTGACTTTC; CDR3 protein: CASSLSGPRSPGANVLTF
J gene: TRBJ2-7; V gene: TRBV29-1; clone size: -; D gene: -; CDR3 DNA: TGCAGCGCCGTCGGAAGGACACCTCCTTACGAGCAGTACTTC; CDR3 protein: CSAVGRTPPYEQYF
J gene: TRBJ1-4; V gene: TRBV27; clone size: -; D gene: -; CDR3 DNA: TGTGCCAGCAGTCGCGCGGGGGCAACTAATGAAAAACTGTTTTTT; CDR3 protein: CASSRAGATNEKLFF
J gene: TRBJ1-4; V gene: TRBV28; clone size: -; D gene: TRBD1; CDR3 DNA: TGTGCCAGCAGTGGACAGGGGGTTCGCGAAAAACTGTTTTTT; CDR3 protein: CASSGQGVREKLFF
J gene: TRBJ2-1; V gene: TRBV5-1; clone size: -; D gene: -; CDR3 DNA: TGCGCCAGCAGCCCAGCCCCGAGCAATGAGCAGTTCTTC; CDR3 protein: CASSPAPSNEQFF
J gene: TRBJ1-2; V gene: TRBV27; clone size: -; D gene: -; CDR3 DNA: TGTGCCAGCAGTTTATTGGGGAGGGATGGAGGCTACACCTTC; CDR3 protein: CASSLLGRDGGYTF
J gene: TRBJ1-2; V gene: TRBV5-8; clone size: -; D gene: TRBD1; CDR3 DNA: TGTGCCAGCAGCTTGCCTGGGACAGGGGGCGTCGGCTATGGCTACACCTTC; CDR3 protein: CASSLPGTGGVGYGYTF
J gene: TRBJ2-1; V gene: TRBV7-8; clone size: -; D gene: -; CDR3 DNA: TGTGCCAGCAGCTTAGTCGTATACCGTGAGCAGTTCTTC; CDR3 protein: CASSLVVYREQFF
J gene: TRBJ1-1; V gene: TRBV18; clone size: -; D gene: TRBD1; CDR3 DNA: TGTGCCAGCTCAACCACTTTTGGGAGGGGGCAAAGGTTGGACACTGAAGCTTTCTTT; CDR3 protein: CASSTTFGRGQRLDTEAFF
J gene: TRBJ1-1; V gene: TRBV28; clone size: -; D gene: -; CDR3 DNA: TGTGCCAGCAGCCGATACTCGGGCACTGAAGCTTTCTTT; CDR3 protein: CASSRYSGTEAFF
J gene: TRBJ2-5; V gene: TRBV5-4; clone size: -; D gene: TRBD1; CDR3 DNA: TGTGCCAGCAGCTTGGGCCGTAGGGGGCCTGAGGAGACCCAGTACTTC; CDR3 protein: CASSLGRRGPEETQYF
J gene: TRBJ2-3; V gene: TRBV7-9; clone size: once; D gene: -; CDR3 DNA: TGTGCCAGCAGCTTCCATAGCGGTAAGGGAACAGATACGCAGTATTTT; CDR3 protein: CASSFHSGKGTDTQYF